Presented here are 13 T cell receptor beta chains from one specimen sequenced in a study of shared clonotypes between healthy human individuals. Assay used: immunoSEQ multiplex PCR; TCRdb lists only in-frame clones, some missing. The repertoire has more than 1 million clones, 70% to 80% of them found once; the top ten carry around 0.47%. Input material: memory CD4+ T cells from PBMCs. The subset here: CD45RA-negative fraction. These receptors were obtained from a man aged 18-30 years in good health. Some clones in this sample may be carry-over from other donors' samples.

The sample holds one count of this clone. This may be a read error, as it is one base from a much larger clone. Other nucleotide sequences from this sample produce the same CDR3. As DNA, the CDR3 is TGTGCCAGCAGTTTGGGGGGGGCAACTAATGAAAAACTGTTTTTT. Its protein is CASSLGGATNEKLFF. The chain combines TRBV28 with TRBJ1-4; tentatively, D is TRBD1 (5 bases). Germline-derived CDR1 and CDR2 are MDHEN and SYDVKM. V was trimmed by 3 bases and J by 0 bases, leaving 8 bases between them. This CDR3 spans 15 amino acids.

This clone was counted between two and nine times. The chain links TRBV18 to TRBJ1-5; D not resolved. This CDR3 contains 15 residues. Germline V CDR1 and CDR2: KGHSH, LQKENI. V was trimmed by 4 bases and J by 10 bases, leaving 20 bases between them. The CDR3 spells CASSRADTLGFPQHF. Here the CDR3 DNA reads TGTGCCAGCTCACGGGCCGACACACTAGGTTTTCCCCAGCATTTT. Full variable domain (rest looked up from reference TRBV18 and TRBJ1-5): NAGVMQNPRHLVRRRGQEARLRCSPMKGHSHVYWYRQLPEEGLKFMVYLQKENIIDESGMPKERFSAEFPKEGPSILRIQQVVRGDSAAYFCASSRADTLGFPQHFGDGTRLSIL.

The V and J genes are TRBV18 and TRBJ2-6; D tentatively fits TRBD1 or TRBD2 (6 bases each). The CDR3 is 20 residues long. Germline lookup yields CDR1 KGHSH and CDR2 LQKENI. Trimming stripped 2 bases from V and 0 bases from J, with 20 bases between. The CDR3, as DNA: TGTGCCAGCTCACCATACCTGGCGGGGCCGACAGGCTCTGGGGCCAACGTCCTGACTTTC. This translates into CASSPYLAGPTGSGANVLTF.

The chain recombines TRBV5-1 with TRBJ1-3; D call uncertain. The length of the CDR3 is 18 residues. The V end lost 4 bases, the J end lost 1 base, and 21 bases lay between the germline ends. Germline CDR1 SGHRS, CDR2 YFSETQ. The CDR3 loop reads CASSRNLGLAQSGNTIYF. CDR3 sequence (DNA): TGCGCCAGCAGCCGAAACCTTGGTCTCGCACAATCTGGAAACACCATATATTTT. Variable domain in full (rest from reference TRBV5-1 and TRBJ1-3): KAGVTQTPRYLIKTRGQQVTLSCSPISGHRSVSWYQQTPGQGLQFLFEYFSETQRNKGNFPGRFSGRQFSNSRSEMNVSTLELGDSALYLCASSRNLGLAQSGNTIYFGEGSWLTVV.

The chain combines TRBV5-1 with TRBJ2-1, with 12 bases matching TRBD2. CDR3 length equals 15 residues. After removal of 0 bases from V and 7 bases from J, the junction contained 2 bases not matched to a gene. Per the germline V gene, CDR1 is SGHRS and CDR2 is YFSETQ. DNA of the CDR3: TGCGCCAGCAGCTTGGATCTAGCGGGAGGGAATGAGCAGTTCTTC. This encodes CASSLDLAGGNEQFF.

V gene TRBV7-3 combines with J gene TRBJ2-7, with 9 bases that match TRBD2. The CDR3 extends over 15 amino acids. With V trimmed by 5 bases and J by 2 bases, 7 bases remained unmatched. Germline lookup yields CDR1 SGHTA and CDR2 FQGTGA. The chain's CDR3 is CASSPPRTSAYEQYF. For the CDR3, the DNA is TGTGCCAGCAGCCCCCCCCGGACTAGCGCCTACGAGCAGTACTTC.

This clone was counted a few times. V usage is TRBV2 and J usage is TRBJ1-1, with 7 bases lining up with TRBD1. Germline CDR1 is SNHLY and CDR2 is FYNNEI. The J segment lost 3 bases and the V segment lost 11 bases, leaving 15 bases of the junction unmatched. The length of the CDR3 is 15 residues. The CDR3 bases are TGTGCCTCCCGGGACCAGGGGGGTCGTGACACTGAAGCTTTCTTT. This sequence encodes CASRDQGGRDTEAFF.

In regard to this clone: In the same sample, other DNA sequences code for this CDR3. The rearrangement joins TRBV2 to TRBJ1-2, with D possibly TRBD1 on 6 matching bases. Trimming pared 5 bases from V and 3 bases from J, leaving 13 bases between. This CDR3 has 14 amino acids. The germline V gene has CDR1 SNHLY and CDR2 FYNNEI. The CDR3 bases are TGTGCCAGCAGTCGGCAGGGGTATGACTATGGCTACACCTTC. This sequence encodes CASSRQGYDYGYTF.

V and J are TRBV9 and TRBJ1-1, with 10 nucleotides matching TRBD1. The CDR3 covers 15 residues. V was clipped by 3 bases and J by 1 base; unmatched bases: 3. Per the germline V gene, CDR1 is SGDLS and CDR2 is YYNGEE. The CDR3 bases are TGTGCCAGCAGCGGACGGGACAGGGGGAACACTGAAGCTTTCTTT. This sequence encodes CASSGRDRGNTEAFF. The whole variable domain, filled in from reference TRBV9 and TRBJ1-1, reads DSGVTQTPKHLITATGQRVTLRCSPRSGDLSVYWYQQSLDQGLQFLIQYYNGEERAKGNILERFSAQQFPDLHSELNLSSLELGDSALYFCASSGRDRGNTEAFFGQGTRLTVV.

The chain carries TRBV28 and TRBJ2-4; a possible D gene is TRBD2 (6 bases). The V and J ends lost 4 bases and 0 bases respectively, with 13 bases between them. The CDR3 spans 16 residues. Germline values: CDR1 MDHEN, CDR2 SYDVKM. In nucleotides, the CDR3 is TGTGCCAGCAGTTCCAGGGACTGGGTAGCCAAAAACATTCAGTACTTC. It is translated as CASSSRDWVAKNIQYF.

Here the CDR3 reads CASSRRYLDRKAEAFF. The CDR3 DNA reads TGCGCCAGCAGCCGAAGGTATCTAGACAGGAAAGCTGAAGCTTTCTTT. This chain uses TRBV5-1 with TRBJ1-1; tentative D call: TRBD1 (6 bases). CDR1 and CDR2 (germline): SGHRS, YFSETQ. The CDR3 is 16 residues long. The V and J ends lost 4 bases and 6 bases respectively, with 22 bases between them.

The genes are TRBV28 and TRBJ1-5; D gene ambiguous. This CDR3 contains 12 residues. The V and J ends lost 8 bases and 4 bases respectively, with 9 bases between them. CDR1 MDHEN and CDR2 SYDVKM come from the germline V gene. The chain's CDR3 is CASGTSNQPQHF. The CDR3 DNA reads TGTGCCAGCGGAACCTCAAATCAGCCCCAGCATTTT.

The chain employs TRBV6-1 and TRBJ2-5; TRBD1 might be the D (6 bases). This CDR3 is built from 15 residues. Germline V gene lookup returns CDR1 MNHNS and CDR2 SASEGT. V was trimmed by 5 bases and J by 4 bases, leaving 17 bases between them. The CDR3 protein is CASSLSQGRAETQYF. CDR3 sequence (DNA): TGTGCCAGCAGTCTTTCACAGGGTAGGGCAGAGACCCAGTACTTC.